This T cell receptor beta chain is from a study of T-cell reconstitution after alpha-beta-depleted transplantation in children. Germline V gives CDR1 SGHKS, CDR2 YYEKEE (reference sequence). The CDR3 spans 15 residues. V was cut by 3 bases and J by 6 bases, with 19 bases left in between. The library targeted TCRbeta and was prepared with unique molecular identifiers. MiXCR was run by TCRdb on the PCR reads, yielding one entry per CDR3 protein. The table lists about 72,000 distinct CDR3 sequences, about 7.3% of them singletons. This clonotype was observed once. This TCR was recovered from a human donor who donated a stem cell graft to a child with acute lymphoblastic leukemia. Here the sequenced sample was PBMCs from the stem cell graft donor, taken from the stem cell graft. This sequence joins TRBV5-5 and TRBJ2-7, with D perhaps matching TRBD1 (5 bases). CDR3 DNA sequence: TGTGCCAGCAGCTCCCAGACAGCTATGGGGCGCGAGCAGTACTTC. The encoded protein is CASSSQTAMGREQYF.